This T cell receptor (beta chain) was sequenced during a study of T cell changes during pregnancy in multiple sclerosis. The table came from immunoSEQ multiplex PCR; TCRdb's copy has only in-frame clones and leaves some out. The sample contains about 100,000 clones, over 80% of which appear only once. The germline CDR1 and CDR2 sequences are MNHEY and SMNVEV (reference sequence). Trimming took 0 bases from V and 3 from J, leaving 9 bases between them. The CDR3 loop spans 14 amino acids. This chain links TRBV27 with TRBJ2-7, with D uncertain. This specimen consisted of peripheral blood, obtained after pregnancy. The TCR was taken from a female donor with multiple sclerosis, enrolled in a pregnancy study. CDR3 DNA: TGTGCCAGCAGTTTATCTTCAGGTTTCTACGAGCAGTACTTC. This encodes CASSLSSGFYEQYF.